This T cell receptor (beta chain) was recovered during a study of T cells in Graves' hyperthyroidism and ophthalmopathy. Regarding the study as a whole: Blood also contained most expanded thyroid clonotypes above 0.001.

The V gene's germline CDR1 is MNHNS and CDR2 SASEGT. There are 13 residues in the CDR3. V was shortened by 5 bases and J by 5 bases, with 13 bases between the two germline ends. This clonotype has a count of ten or more. Its specificity is unknown. Using RNA transcripts as the source, TCR beta CDR3 regions were amplified. RT-PCR in the first round (using the HTBI primer set) targeted the TCR CDR3. TCRdb processed the multiplex PCR reads anew with MiXCR; each CDR3 protein has one entry. The data hold roughly 740,000 distinct CDR3 sequences, with around 15% observed a single time. PBMCs came from about 10 ml fresh peripheral blood.

The sequence was collected from a man in his late teens or twenties with Graves' hyperthyroidism. The V and J genes are TRBV6-1 and TRBJ2-7, with TRBD2 as a possible D gene (6 bases). Material for sequencing was blood. CDR3 nucleotide sequence: TGTGCCAGCAGTTATGGGGGACTGGACGAGCAGTACTTC. Translating gives CASSYGGLDEQYF.